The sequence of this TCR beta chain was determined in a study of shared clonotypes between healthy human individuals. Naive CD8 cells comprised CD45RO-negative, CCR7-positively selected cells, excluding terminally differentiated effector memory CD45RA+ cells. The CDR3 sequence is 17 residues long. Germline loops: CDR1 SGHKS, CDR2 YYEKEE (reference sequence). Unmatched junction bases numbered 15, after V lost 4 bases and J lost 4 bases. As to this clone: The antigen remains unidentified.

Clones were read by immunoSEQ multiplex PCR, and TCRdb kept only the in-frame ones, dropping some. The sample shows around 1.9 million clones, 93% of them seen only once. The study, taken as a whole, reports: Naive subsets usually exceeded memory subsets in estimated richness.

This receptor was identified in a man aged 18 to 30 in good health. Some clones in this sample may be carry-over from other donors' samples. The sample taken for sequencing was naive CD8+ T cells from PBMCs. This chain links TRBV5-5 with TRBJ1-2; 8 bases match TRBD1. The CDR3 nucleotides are TGTGCCAGCAGCCCTCGACAGGGGAGTCCGGGGATCTATGGCTACACCTTC. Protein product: CASSPRQGSPGIYGYTF.